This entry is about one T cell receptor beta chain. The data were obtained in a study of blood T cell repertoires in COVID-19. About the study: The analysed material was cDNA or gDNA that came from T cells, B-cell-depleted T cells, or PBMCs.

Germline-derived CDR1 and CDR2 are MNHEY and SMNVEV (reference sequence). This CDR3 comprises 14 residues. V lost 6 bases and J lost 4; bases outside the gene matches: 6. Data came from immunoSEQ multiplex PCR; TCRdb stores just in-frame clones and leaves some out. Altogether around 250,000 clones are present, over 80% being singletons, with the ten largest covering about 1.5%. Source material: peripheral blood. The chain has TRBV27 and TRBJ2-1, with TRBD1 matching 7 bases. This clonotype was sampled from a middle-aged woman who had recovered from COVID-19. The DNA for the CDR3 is TGTGCCAGCAGGGGGGACAGTCGATACAATGAGCAGTTCTTC. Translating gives CASRGDSRYNEQFF.